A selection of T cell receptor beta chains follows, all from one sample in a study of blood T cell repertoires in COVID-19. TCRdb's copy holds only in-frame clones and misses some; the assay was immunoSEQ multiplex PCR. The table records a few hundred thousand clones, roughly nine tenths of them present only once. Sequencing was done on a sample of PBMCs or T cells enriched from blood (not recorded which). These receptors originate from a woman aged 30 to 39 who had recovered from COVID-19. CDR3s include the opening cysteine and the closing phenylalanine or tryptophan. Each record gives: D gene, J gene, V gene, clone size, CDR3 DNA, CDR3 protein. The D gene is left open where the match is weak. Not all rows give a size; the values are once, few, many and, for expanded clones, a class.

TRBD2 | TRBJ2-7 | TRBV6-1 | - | TGTGCCAGCAGTGAAAATGCGCCAGCGGGGGGGAAGACCTACGAGCAGTACTTC | CASSENAPAGGKTYEQYF
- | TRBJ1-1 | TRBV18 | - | TGTGCCAGCTCCCCTGCGCGACAGGCGAACACTGAAGCTTTCTTT | CASSPARQANTEAFF
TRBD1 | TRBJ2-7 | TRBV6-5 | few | TGTGCCAGCATCGACAGGGGGCGCGGCGTATACGAGCAGTACTTC | CASIDRGRGVYEQYF
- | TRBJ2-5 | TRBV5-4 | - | TGTGCCAGCAGCTTGTGGCGAGCGGGTCAAAAGTGGTACTTC | CASSLWRAGQKWYF
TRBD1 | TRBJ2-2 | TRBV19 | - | TGTGCCAGTAGTATAGGACAGGGGGCCGACACCGGGGAGCTGTTTTTT | CASSIGQGADTGELFF
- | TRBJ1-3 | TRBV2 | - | TGTGCCAGCAGTGAACTTCACAGGGTTTCTCGAAACACCATATATTTT | CASSELHRVSRNTIYF
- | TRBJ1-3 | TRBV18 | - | TGTGCCAGCTCACCCCTGTTCGGACAGGGAAACACCATATATTTT | CASSPLFGQGNTIYF
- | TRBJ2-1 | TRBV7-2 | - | TGTGCCAGCAGCATCGACAGCGTCACACGAGAGTGGGGTAGGATCTTC | CASSIDSVTREWGRIF
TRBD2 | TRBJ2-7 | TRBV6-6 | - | TGTGCCAGCAGTTACTCGAGGGCGGGGGGAGAGCAGTACTTC | CASSYSRAGGEQYF
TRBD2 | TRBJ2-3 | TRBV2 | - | TGTGCCAGCAGGTGGAGGGCGGGGGGCACAGATACGCAGTATTTT | CASRWRAGGTDTQYF
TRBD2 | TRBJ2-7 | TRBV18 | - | TGTGCCAGCTCACCAGCGGGGGGGGGCGAGCAGTACTTC | CASSPAGGGEQYF
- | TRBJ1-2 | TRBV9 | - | TGTGCCAGCAGCGTAAGACCGGGAGATGGCTACACCTTC | CASSVRPGDGYTF
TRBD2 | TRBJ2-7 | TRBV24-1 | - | TGTGCCACCAGTGATTTGTCGGGCGGGGGCGAGCAGTACTTC | CATSDLSGGGEQYF
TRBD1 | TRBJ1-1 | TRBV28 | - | TGTGCCAGCAGCCAGAGGACAGGGAACACTGAAGCTTTCTTT | CASSQRTGNTEAFF
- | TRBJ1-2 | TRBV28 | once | TGTGCCAGCAGTTTTACCGGCGGGAGTGTGGGCTACACCTTC | CASSFTGGSVGYTF
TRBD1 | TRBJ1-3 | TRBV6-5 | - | TGTGCCAGCAGTAGGGACAGTGGGGGGAGCACCATATATTTT | CASSRDSGGSTIYF
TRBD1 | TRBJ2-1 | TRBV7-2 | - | TGTGCCAGCAGGGGGACAGGGATTCAGCAGTTCTTC | CASRGTGIQQFF
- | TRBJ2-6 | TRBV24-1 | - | TGTGCCACCGGCAGCTCTGGGGCCAACGTCCTGACTTTC | CATGSSGANVLTF
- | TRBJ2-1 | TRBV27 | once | TGTGCCAGCAGCCCACAAACTGGACCGGGGCCCGGGGGGCAGTTCTTC | CASSPQTGPGPGGQFF
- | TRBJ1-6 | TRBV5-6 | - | TGTGCCAGCAGCTTGGCTACAGGGAATTCACCCCTCCACTTT | CASSLATGNSPLHF
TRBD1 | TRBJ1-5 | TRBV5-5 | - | TGTGCCAGCAGCCTGGGACAGAGGCAGCCCCAGCATTTT | CASSLGQRQPQHF
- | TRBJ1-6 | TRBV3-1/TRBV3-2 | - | TGTGCCAGCAGCCAGAATACAGGGAATTCACCCCTCCACTTT | CASSQNTGNSPLHF
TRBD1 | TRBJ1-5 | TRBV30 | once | TGTGCCTGGAGCGACGGACAGGGGAATCAGCCCCAGCATTTT | CAWSDGQGNQPQHF
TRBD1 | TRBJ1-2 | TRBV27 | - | TGTGCCAGCAGTTTCGGACAGGGAGGGAACTATGGCTACACCTTC | CASSFGQGGNYGYTF
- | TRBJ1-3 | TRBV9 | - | TGTGCCAGCAGCGTAGACGTGGGCGCGAACACCATATATTTT | CASSVDVGANTIYF
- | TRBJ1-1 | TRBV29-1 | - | TGCAGCGCCTCTAGACAGCTCATGAACACTGAAGCTTTCTTT | CSASRQLMNTEAFF
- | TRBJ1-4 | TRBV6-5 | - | TGTGCCAGCAGTTACAGTAGCCTGGGGGGTGAAAAACTGTTTTTT | CASSYSSLGGEKLFF
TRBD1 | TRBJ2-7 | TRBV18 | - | TGTGCCAGCTCACCGGACAGGGGGCTATACGAGCAGTACTTC | CASSPDRGLYEQYF
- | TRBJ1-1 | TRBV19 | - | TGTGCCAGTAGTTTAGGCGGGAACACTGAAGCTTTCTTT | CASSLGGNTEAFF
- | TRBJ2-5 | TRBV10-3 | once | TGTGCCATCAGTGAGACAACAGAAGAGACCCAGTACTTC | CAISETTEETQYF
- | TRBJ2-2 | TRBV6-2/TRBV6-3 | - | TGTGCCAGCAGCCTCCTGACAGTGGCCGGGGAGCTGTTTTTT | CASSLLTVAGELFF
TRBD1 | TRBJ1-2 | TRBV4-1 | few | TGCGCCAGCAGCCAGGGAAGGGACAGGGTATATGGCTACACCTTC | CASSQGRDRVYGYTF
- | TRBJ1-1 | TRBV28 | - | TGTGCCAGCAGTTCCCGCTGGGGGGCTGAAGCTTTCTTT | CASSSRWGAEAFF
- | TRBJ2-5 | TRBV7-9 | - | TGTGCCAGCAGCTCAGTCCAGGGTCTAGAGACCCAGTACTTC | CASSSVQGLETQYF
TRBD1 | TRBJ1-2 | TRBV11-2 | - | TGTGCCAGCAGCTTAGGCGGACAGGGATATGGCTACACCTTC | CASSLGGQGYGYTF
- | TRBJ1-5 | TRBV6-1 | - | TGTGCCAGCAGTGACGGGCAGGGTGGTCCCCAGCATTTT | CASSDGQGGPQHF
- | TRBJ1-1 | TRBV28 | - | TGTGCCAGCAGGGAAGCGGGACAATCGGGCACTGAAGCTTTCTTT | CASREAGQSGTEAFF
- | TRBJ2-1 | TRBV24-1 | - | TGTGCCACCAGTGACACGGGACTCTACAATGAGCAGTTCTTC | CATSDTGLYNEQFF
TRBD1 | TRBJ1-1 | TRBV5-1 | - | TGCGCCAGCCGAGAGGCAGGGGGCCTAGGTGAAGCTTTCTTT | CASREAGGLGEAFF
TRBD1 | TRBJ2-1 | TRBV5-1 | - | TGCGCCAGCAGCTTGGCCGGGACAGCCTCCTACAATGAGCAGTTCTTC | CASSLAGTASYNEQFF
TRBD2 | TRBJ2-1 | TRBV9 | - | TGTGCCAGCACCGAGGGGCTAGCGGGGGTTAATTACAATGAGCAGTTCTTC | CASTEGLAGVNYNEQFF
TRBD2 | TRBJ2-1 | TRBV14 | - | TGTGCCAGCAGCCGAGACGCTAGCGGGGTCTCCTACAATGAGCAGTTCTTC | CASSRDASGVSYNEQFF
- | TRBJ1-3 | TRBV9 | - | TGTGCCAGCAGCGGGGAAGGGGCCTCTGGAAACACCATATATTTT | CASSGEGASGNTIYF
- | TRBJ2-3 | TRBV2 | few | TGTGCCAGCAGTGAAGCGTCCGGGACAAATTCAGATACGCAGTATTTT | CASSEASGTNSDTQYF
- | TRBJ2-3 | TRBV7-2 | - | TGTGCCAGCAGCCCCGACAGGTTCACAGATACGCAGTATTTT | CASSPDRFTDTQYF
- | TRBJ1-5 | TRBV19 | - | TGTGCCAGTAGTATAGGGCGGGGCCGTCAGCCCCAGCATTTT | CASSIGRGRQPQHF
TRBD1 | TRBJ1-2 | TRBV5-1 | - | TGCGCCAGCAGCTTGACCCTCGGACAGGGTCTCGGCTACACCTTC | CASSLTLGQGLGYTF
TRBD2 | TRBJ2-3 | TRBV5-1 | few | TGCGCCAGCAAACTAGCGGGGGGTGGTGCAGATACGCAGTATTTT | CASKLAGGGADTQYF
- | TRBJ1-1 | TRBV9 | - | TGTGCCAGCAGCTTGTCGGCAGGGGCGATGAACACTGAAGCTTTCTTT | CASSLSAGAMNTEAFF
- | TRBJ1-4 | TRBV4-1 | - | TGCGCCAGCAGTAAAACGGGACAAGGGGCTAATGAAAAACTGTTTTTT | CASSKTGQGANEKLFF
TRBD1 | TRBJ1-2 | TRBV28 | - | TGTGCCAGCAGGGGGACAGGAGCCCCTGGCTACACCTTC | CASRGTGAPGYTF
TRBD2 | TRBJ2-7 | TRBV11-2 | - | TGTGCCAGCAGCTCCACGGGGGGTTACGAGCAGTACTTC | CASSSTGGYEQYF
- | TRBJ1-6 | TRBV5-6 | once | TGTGCCAGCAGCTCGAACAGGGCTTCACCCCTCCACTTT | CASSSNRASPLHF
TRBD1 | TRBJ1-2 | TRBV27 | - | TGTGCCAGCAGTCCTGGACAGGGGCTAGGTGGCTACACCTTC | CASSPGQGLGGYTF
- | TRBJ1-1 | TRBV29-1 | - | TGCAGCGTGAAACAGAGTTCCATGAACACTGAAGCTTTCTTT | CSVKQSSMNTEAFF
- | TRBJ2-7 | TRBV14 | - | TGTGCCAGCAGCCAACTACAGGGTGTCGGCGAGCAGTACTTC | CASSQLQGVGEQYF
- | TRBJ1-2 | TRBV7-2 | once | TGTGCCAGCGGCAGTACAGGGTTCTATGGCTACACCTTC | CASGSTGFYGYTF
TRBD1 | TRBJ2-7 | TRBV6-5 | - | TGTGCCAGCAGTTCGACAGGGAACGAGCAGTACTTC | CASSSTGNEQYF
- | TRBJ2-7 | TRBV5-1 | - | TGCGCCAGCAGCTCCCGGGACTCGACTTACGAGCAGTACTTC | CASSSRDSTYEQYF
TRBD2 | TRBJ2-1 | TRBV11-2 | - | TGTGCCAGCAGCTATACTAGCGGGACATACAATGAGCAGTTCTTC | CASSYTSGTYNEQFF